This T cell receptor (beta chain) was sequenced for a study of blood T cell repertoires in COVID-19. Assay used: immunoSEQ multiplex PCR; TCRdb lists only in-frame clones, some missing. The sample shows about 300,000 clones, 80% to 90% of them seen only once. Cohorts were determined from participant-reported clinical history. Per germline, CDR1 MNHNS and CDR2 SASEGT. Trimming took off 2 bases at V and 2 bases at J, with 13 bases between the two ends. The CDR3 extends over 16 amino acids. The TCR originated in a woman between 18 and 30 years old who had recovered from COVID-19. Sequenced: PBMCs or T cells enriched from blood (not recorded which). This rearrangement joins TRBV6-1 to TRBJ2-4, with D possibly matching TRBD1 (5 bases). DNA of the CDR3: TGTGCCAGCAGTGAACTGCAGGGTTTAACCAAAAACATTCAGTACTTC. Amino acid sequence: CASSELQGLTKNIQYF.